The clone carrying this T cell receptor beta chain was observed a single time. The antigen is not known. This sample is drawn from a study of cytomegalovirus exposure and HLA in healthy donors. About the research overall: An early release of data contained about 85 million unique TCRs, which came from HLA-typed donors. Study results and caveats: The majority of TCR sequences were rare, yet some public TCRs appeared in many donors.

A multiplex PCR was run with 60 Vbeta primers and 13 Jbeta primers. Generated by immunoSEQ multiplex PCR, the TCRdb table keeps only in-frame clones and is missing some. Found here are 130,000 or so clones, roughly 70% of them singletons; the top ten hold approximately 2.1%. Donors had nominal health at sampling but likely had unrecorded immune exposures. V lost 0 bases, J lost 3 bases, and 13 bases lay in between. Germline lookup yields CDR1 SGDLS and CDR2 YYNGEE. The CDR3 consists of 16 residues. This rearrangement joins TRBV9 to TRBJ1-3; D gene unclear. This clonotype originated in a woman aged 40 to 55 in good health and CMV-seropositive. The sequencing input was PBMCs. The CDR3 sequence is CASSVVSGGIGNTIYF. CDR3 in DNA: TGTGCCAGCAGCGTAGTAAGCGGCGGGATTGGAAACACCATATATTTT.